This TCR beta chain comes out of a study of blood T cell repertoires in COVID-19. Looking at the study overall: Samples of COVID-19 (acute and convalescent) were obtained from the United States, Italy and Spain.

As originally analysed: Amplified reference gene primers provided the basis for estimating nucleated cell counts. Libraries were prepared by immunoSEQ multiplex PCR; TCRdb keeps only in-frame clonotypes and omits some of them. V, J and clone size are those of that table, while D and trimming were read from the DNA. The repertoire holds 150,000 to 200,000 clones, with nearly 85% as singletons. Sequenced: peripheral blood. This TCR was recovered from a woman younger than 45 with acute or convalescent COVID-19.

The CDR3 loop reads CASSYSPPAWSEQYF. CDR3 nucleotide sequence: TGTGCCAGCAGTTACTCCCCCCCGGCCTGGAGCGAGCAGTACTTC. This chain uses TRBV6-5 with TRBJ2-7; D is uncertain. This CDR3 is built from 15 residues. Germline-derived CDR1 and CDR2 are MNHEY and SVGAGI. The V end was cut by 0 bases, the J end by 6 bases, with 15 bases between.